This entry describes one T cell receptor beta chain. Its specificity is unknown. Other DNA sequences from this sample encode an identical CDR3 as well. This sample is part of a study of shared clonotypes between healthy human individuals. Study-wide results and limits: Among donors, clonotype sharing was expected to be affected by sequencing depth. The sampled material consisted only of blood, and tissue repertoires are likely to differ.

Assay execution took place at the deep level. Unsorted PBMC DNA was run through sequencing on ten immunoSEQ deep assay plates. TCRdb's copy holds only in-frame clones and misses some; the assay was immunoSEQ multiplex PCR. The table lists around 510,000 clones, around three quarters of them singletons. This receptor was identified in a woman in her 40s in good health. Some clones in this sample may be carry-over from other donors' samples. Sequencing input: PBMCs.

The chain's CDR3 is CASSLSWGNYGYTF. In DNA, the CDR3 is TGTGCCAGCAGCCTTAGTTGGGGCAACTATGGCTACACCTTC. V and J are TRBV27 and TRBJ1-2, with a possible D match to TRBD1 (5 bases). There are 14 residues in the CDR3. Trimming removed 6 bases at V and 2 bases at J, with 13 bases between. Germline V gives CDR1 MNHEY, CDR2 SMNVEV (reference sequence).